The 23 T cell receptor beta chains in this list originate from one sample, sequenced in a study of blood T cells in healthy people across ages. For the second PCR, which ran for roughly 7 to 11 cycles, a sample-barcoded 5' primer and a J-beta primer mix were used. Each CDR3 protein is one row after TCRdb ran MiXCR on the 5' RACE reads. The sample holds about 1.4 million distinct CDR3 sequences, approximately 60% seen once. Sequenced sample: blood. The receptors here all came from a man aged 18 to 35 in good health.

The chain is built from TRBV4-1 and TRBJ2-7; unclear D gene. This CDR3 comprises 13 residues. CDR1 is MGHRA, CDR2 YSYEKL, per germline. The V end lost 9 bases, the J end lost 0 bases, and 12 bases lay between the germline ends. DNA for the CDR3: TGCGCCAGTGCCGGGCTGGGCTCCTACGAGCAGTACTTC. It is translated as CASAGLGSYEQYF.

This clonotype has only one observation. The chain recombines TRBV10-3 with TRBJ2-5, with D perhaps TRBD1 or TRBD2 (5 bases each). V gave up 2 bases and J gave up 5 bases, with 9 bases separating them. This CDR3 region has 13 residues. Germline assignment: CDR1 ENHRY and CDR2 SYGVKD. The CDR3 nucleotides read TGTGCCATCAGTGAGGGGGACGGGGAGACCCAGTACTTC. Protein product: CAISEGDGETQYF.

V is TRBV20-1 and J is TRBJ1-5; no firm D call. Looked up from germline, CDR1 is DFQATT and CDR2 is SNEGSKA (reference sequence). CDR3 length: 12 residues. Trimming cost V 4 bases and J 3 bases, with 7 bases left between them. The chain's CDR3 is CSATQPNQPQHF. For the CDR3, the DNA is TGCAGTGCTACCCAACCCAATCAGCCCCAGCATTTT.

The CDR3 here is CASSQVSVDEQFF. As DNA, the CDR3 is TGTGCCAGCAGCCAAGTATCAGTAGATGAGCAGTTCTTC. The V call is TRBV4-2, the J call TRBJ2-1; no definite D call. V was cut by 1 base and J by 8 bases, with 9 bases left in between. The CDR3 contains 13 residues. Germline V gene sequence: CDR1 LGHNA, CDR2 YNFKEQ.

The CDR3 DNA is TGTGCCAGCGTCGAAATAAGGGGCGCCAGCCCTGAAGCTTTCTTT. Translation gives CASVEIRGASPEAFF. The chain combines TRBV2 with TRBJ1-1; D perhaps matches TRBD1 (5 bases). Germline values: CDR1 SNHLY, CDR2 FYNNEI. Trimming took 8 bases from V and 6 from J, leaving 22 bases between them. This CDR3 comprises 15 residues.

This clonotype came up a few times. The rearrangement uses TRBV29-1 and TRBJ2-3; D not resolved. Germline assignment: CDR1 SQVTM and CDR2 ANQGSEA. V was clipped by 1 base and J by 6 bases, with 11 bases between them. The CDR3 is 13 residues long. CDR3 region: CSVEGILLDTQYF. The CDR3 DNA is TGCAGCGTTGAAGGGATACTACTGGATACGCAGTATTTT.

V is TRBV11-2 and J is TRBJ1-2; no definite D call. CDR1 and CDR2 from the germline V gene are SGHAT and FQNNGV. Trimming took 5 bases from V and 8 from J, leaving 12 bases between them. The CDR3 is 12 residues long. The DNA for the CDR3 is TGTGCCAGCAGCGCTGAGGCTCGGGGCTACACCTTC. Encoded protein: CASSAEARGYTF.

J is TRBJ2-5 and V is TRBV7-9; TRBD1 is a possible D gene (5 bases). The germline gives CDR1 SEHNR, CDR2 FQNEAQ (reference sequence). Trimming shortened V by 5 bases and J by 2 bases, and 12 bases separated the two germline ends. This CDR3 is 14 amino acids long. Here the CDR3 reads CASSVDSRQETQYF. Written as DNA, the CDR3 is TGTGCCAGCAGCGTAGACAGTAGACAAGAGACCCAGTACTTC.

The genes are TRBV7-8 and TRBJ1-2; possibly TRBD1 for D (5 bases). CDR1 is SGHVS and CDR2 is FQNEAQ in the germline V gene. CDR3 size: 15 residues. The germline V and J ends were trimmed by 5 bases and 0 bases, with 13 bases remaining between them. In DNA, the CDR3 is TGTGCCAGCAGCCCCCGGGACGTAACTAACTATGGCTACACCTTC. Residues: CASSPRDVTNYGYTF.

V and J are TRBV6-2 or TRBV6-3 and TRBJ1-5, with a weak D call TRBD1 (5 bases). The CDR3 loop spans 16 amino acids. Germline CDR1 is MNHEY and CDR2 is SVGEGT. Trimming pared 3 bases from V and 0 bases from J, leaving 12 bases between. The CDR3 coding sequence is TGTGCCAGCAGTTATTTCAGCGGGACTAGCAATCAGCCCCAGCATTTT. This encodes CASSYFSGTSNQPQHF.

This clonotype has only a few counts. This sequence joins TRBV10-3 and TRBJ1-2, with 9 positions matching TRBD1. J lost 7 bases, V lost 3 bases, and 3 bases had no gene match. This CDR3 has 13 residues. Per the germline V gene, CDR1 is ENHRY and CDR2 is SYGVKD. The CDR3 DNA sequence: TGTGCCATCAGTGACGGACAGGGGAGTGGCTACACCTTC. Translated, it gives CAISDGQGSGYTF.

J is TRBJ1-2 and V is TRBV27; D not certain. V was pared by 5 bases and J by 5 bases, with 12 bases between. Germline V gene lookup returns CDR1 MNHEY and CDR2 SMNVEV (reference sequence). The CDR3 loop spans 13 amino acids. The CDR3 is CASSLRISYGYTF. The CDR3 DNA reads as TGTGCCAGCAGTCTCCGAATATCATATGGCTACACCTTC.

The table lists this clonotype with many counts. The chain joins TRBV29-1 to TRBJ2-1; no definite D call. V was pared by 4 bases and J by 5 bases, with 9 bases between. In germline, CDR1 is SQVTM, CDR2 ANQGSEA. CDR3 length: 12 residues. CDR3 sequence reads: CSVAPFNNEQFF. CDR3 sequence (DNA): TGCAGCGTTGCACCTTTTAACAATGAGCAGTTCTTC.

V and J are TRBV6-5 and TRBJ2-4; TRBD2 matches at 7 bases. TRBJ2-7 matches the DNA end more closely, so the J call is doubtful. Germline CDR1 is MNHEY and CDR2 is SVGAGI. This CDR3 has 15 amino acids. CDR3 region: CASSYRDYGSYEQYF. CDR3 nucleotides: TGTGCCAGCAGTTACCGGGACTACGGCTCCTACGAGCAGTACTTC.

With respect to this clonotype: One end of the junction does not line up with germline, which may come from a read error. V is TRBV4-2 and J is TRBJ2-7; no clear D. CDR1 and CDR2 (germline): LGHNA, YNFKEQ. CDR3 length: 13 residues. In DNA form, the CDR3 reads TGTGCCAGCGGCCAAGATATGGGCTACGAGCAGTACTTC. Protein: CASGQDMGYEQYF.

The chain carries TRBV28 and TRBJ2-7; the match to TRBD1 covers 7 bases. The CDR3 sequence is 17 residues long. After removal of 1 base from V and 3 bases from J, the junction contained 12 bases not matched to a gene. CDR1 is MDHEN, CDR2 SYDVKM, per germline. The CDR3 reads CASSLFPAGQESYEQYF. CDR3 in DNA: TGTGCCAGCAGTTTATTCCCGGCCGGACAGGAAAGCTACGAGCAGTACTTC.

The table lists this clonotype with a count of one. The V and J genes are TRBV28 and TRBJ2-1; tentatively, D is TRBD2 (6 bases). The CDR3 totals 14 residues. The V end lost 7 bases, the J end lost 13 bases, and 23 bases lay between the germline ends. Germline V CDR1 and CDR2: MDHEN, SYDVKM. CDR3 protein: CASTNAGSKETQFF. CDR3 DNA sequence: TGTGCCAGCACCAATGCCGGGAGTAAAGAGACCCAGTTCTTC.

CDR3 sequence reads: CASSHPRGQGADTQYF. For the CDR3, the DNA is TGCGCCAGCAGCCACCCCCGGGGACAGGGGGCGGATACGCAGTATTTT. The chain recombines TRBV4-1 with TRBJ2-3; TRBD1 agrees at 12 bases. Germline V gives CDR1 MGHRA, CDR2 YSYEKL. This CDR3 contains 16 residues. J was trimmed by 6 bases and V by 3 bases; bases with no gene match: 7.

The rearrangement joins TRBV25-1 to TRBJ2-1; possible D gene TRBD2, 6 bases. V was clipped by 3 bases and J by 0 bases, with 12 bases between them. The germline gives CDR1 MGHDK, CDR2 SYGVNS. This CDR3 region has 16 residues. Here the CDR3 reads CASSESGRSSYNEQFF. The CDR3 DNA follows: TGTGCCAGCAGTGAGTCAGGGAGGAGCTCCTACAATGAGCAGTTCTTC.

This clonotype was counted only a few times. The chain couples TRBV14 to TRBJ1-2; D gene ambiguous. Trimming cost V 3 bases and J 5 bases, with 13 bases left between them. This CDR3 is built from 14 residues. Germline V lookup: CDR1 SGHDN, CDR2 FVKESK. The CDR3 spells CASSQSRDGYGYTF. The CDR3 nucleotides read TGTGCCAGCAGCCAGTCCCGGGATGGATATGGCTACACCTTC. Full variable domain (remainder filled in from reference TRBV14 and TRBJ1-2): EAGVTQFPSHSVIEKGQTVTLRCDPISGHDNLYWYRRVMGKEIKFLLHFVKESKQDESGMPNNRFLAERTGGTYSTLKVQPAELEDSGVYFCASSQSRDGYGYTFGSGTRLTVV.

This clonotype appeared a few times. In DNA, the CDR3 is TGTGCCAGCAGCGTAGGTCCGGCCGGGACGTCCTACAATGAGCAGTTCTTC. Its protein is CASSVGPAGTSYNEQFF. The J gene is TRBJ2-1, the V gene TRBV9, with D perhaps TRBD1 or TRBD2 (5 bases each). Per germline, CDR1 SGDLS and CDR2 YYNGEE. V lost 0 bases to trimming and J lost 1 base, with 14 bases between them. The CDR3 contains 17 residues.

The rearrangement joins TRBV7-8 to TRBJ1-2, with no clear D. Per the germline V gene, CDR1 is SGHVS and CDR2 is FQNEAQ. V lost 2 bases and J lost 6, with 7 bases in between. The CDR3 has 12 residues. The CDR3, as DNA: TGTGCCAGCAGCTTATTGCGGGATGGCTACACCTTC. Amino acids: CASSLLRDGYTF.

The chain couples TRBV7-9 to TRBJ2-3; possible D gene TRBD2, 6 bases. V gave up 5 bases and J gave up 6 bases, with 15 bases separating them. CDR3 length: 14 residues. The germline V gene encodes CDR1 SEHNR and CDR2 FQNEAQ (reference sequence). The CDR3 sequence is CASSDPRSGDTQYF. In DNA, the CDR3 is TGTGCCAGCAGCGATCCTCGAAGCGGGGATACGCAGTATTTT.